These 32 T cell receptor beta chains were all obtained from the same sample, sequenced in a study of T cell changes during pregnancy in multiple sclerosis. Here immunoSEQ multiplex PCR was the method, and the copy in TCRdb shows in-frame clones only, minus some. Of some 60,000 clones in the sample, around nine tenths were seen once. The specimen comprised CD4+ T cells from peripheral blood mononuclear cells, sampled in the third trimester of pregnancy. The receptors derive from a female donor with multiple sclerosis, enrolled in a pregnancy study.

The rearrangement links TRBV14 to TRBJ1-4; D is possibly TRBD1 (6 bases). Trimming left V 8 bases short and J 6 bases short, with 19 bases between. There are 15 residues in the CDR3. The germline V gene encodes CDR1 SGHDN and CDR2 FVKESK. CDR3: CASSSITGKDEKLFF. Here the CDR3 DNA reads TGTGCCAGCTCATCGATAACAGGGAAAGATGAAAAACTGTTTTTT.

This CDR3 is CASSHSNYGYTF. CDR3 nucleotide sequence: TGTGCCAGCAGTCACAGTAACTATGGCTACACCTTC. V and J are TRBV6-1 and TRBJ1-2; D unclear. Trimming left V 5 bases short and J 1 base short, with 5 bases between. This CDR3 region has 12 residues. CDR1 is MNHNS, CDR2 SASEGT, per germline.

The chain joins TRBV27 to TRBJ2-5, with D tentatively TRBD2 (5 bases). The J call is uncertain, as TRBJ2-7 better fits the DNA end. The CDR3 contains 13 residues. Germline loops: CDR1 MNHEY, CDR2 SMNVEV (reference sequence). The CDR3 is CASSFRESYEQYF. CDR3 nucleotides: TGTGCCAGCAGTTTTAGGGAGTCCTACGAGCAGTACTTC.

CDR3 in amino acids: CASTSRGTEAFF. The CDR3 DNA sequence: TGTGCCAGTACGTCCCGAGGGACTGAAGCTTTCTTT. The chain recombines TRBV19 with TRBJ1-1, with D uncertain. V lost 7 bases and J 5 bases, leaving 11 bases between the germline ends. This CDR3 has 12 amino acids. Germline CDR1 and CDR2: LNHDA and SQIVND (reference sequence). The whole variable domain, filled in from reference TRBV19 and TRBJ1-1, reads DGGITQSPKYLFRKEGQNVTLSCEQNLNHDAMYWYRQDPGQGLRLIYYSQIVNDFQKGDIAEGYSVSREKKESFPLTVTSAQKNPTAFYLCASTSRGTEAFFGQGTRLTVV.

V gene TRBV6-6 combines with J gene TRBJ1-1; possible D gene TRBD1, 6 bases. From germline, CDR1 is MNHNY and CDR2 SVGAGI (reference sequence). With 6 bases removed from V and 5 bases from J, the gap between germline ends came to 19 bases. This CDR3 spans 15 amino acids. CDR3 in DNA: TGTGCCAGCAGGTCTCTTAAGGAACAGGGTACTGAAGCTTTCTTT. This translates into CASRSLKEQGTEAFF.

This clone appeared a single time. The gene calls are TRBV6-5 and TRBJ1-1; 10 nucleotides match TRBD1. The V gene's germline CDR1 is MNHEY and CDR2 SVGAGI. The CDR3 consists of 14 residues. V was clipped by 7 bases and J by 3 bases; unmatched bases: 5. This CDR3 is CASTSGQGDTEAFF. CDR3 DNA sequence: TGTGCCAGCACCAGCGGACAGGGGGACACTGAAGCTTTCTTT.

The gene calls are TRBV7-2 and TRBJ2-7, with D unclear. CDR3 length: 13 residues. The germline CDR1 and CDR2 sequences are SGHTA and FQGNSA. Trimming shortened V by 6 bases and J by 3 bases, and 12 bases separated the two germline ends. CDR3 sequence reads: CASSPYNHYEQYF. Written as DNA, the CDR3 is TGTGCCAGCAGTCCGTACAATCACTACGAGCAGTACTTC.

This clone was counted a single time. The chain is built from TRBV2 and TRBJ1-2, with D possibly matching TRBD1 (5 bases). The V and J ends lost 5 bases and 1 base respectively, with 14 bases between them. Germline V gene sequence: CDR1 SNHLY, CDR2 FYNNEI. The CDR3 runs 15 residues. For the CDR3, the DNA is TGTGCCAGCAGTCTGACCCTAGGGGATAACTATGGCTACACCTTC. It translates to CASSLTLGDNYGYTF.

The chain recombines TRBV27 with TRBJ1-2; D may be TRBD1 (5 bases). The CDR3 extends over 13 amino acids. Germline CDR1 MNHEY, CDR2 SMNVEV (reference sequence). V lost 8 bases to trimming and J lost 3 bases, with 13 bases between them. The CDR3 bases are TGTGCCAGCGGCAGACAGTCCTACTATGGCTACACCTTC. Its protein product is CASGRQSYYGYTF.

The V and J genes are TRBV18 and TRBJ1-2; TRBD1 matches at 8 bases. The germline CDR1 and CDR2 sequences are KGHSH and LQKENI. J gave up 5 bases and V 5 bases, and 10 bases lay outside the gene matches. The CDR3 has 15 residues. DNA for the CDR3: TGTGCCAGCTCATCCGGACAGGGAGGCTTTTATGGCTACACCTTC. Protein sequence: CASSSGQGGFYGYTF.

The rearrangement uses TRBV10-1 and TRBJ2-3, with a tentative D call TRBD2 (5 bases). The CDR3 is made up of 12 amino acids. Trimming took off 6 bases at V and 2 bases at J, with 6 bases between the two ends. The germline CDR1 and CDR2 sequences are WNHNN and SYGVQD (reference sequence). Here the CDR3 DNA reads TGCGCCAGCAGCGACTACACAGATACGCAGTATTTT. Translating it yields CASSDYTDTQYF.

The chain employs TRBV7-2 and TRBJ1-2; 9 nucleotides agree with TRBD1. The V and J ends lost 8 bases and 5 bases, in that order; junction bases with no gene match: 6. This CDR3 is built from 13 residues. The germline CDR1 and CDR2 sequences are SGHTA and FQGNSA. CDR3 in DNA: TGTGCCAGCTATTCAGGGACAGGGTATGGCTACACCTTC. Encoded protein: CASYSGTGYGYTF.

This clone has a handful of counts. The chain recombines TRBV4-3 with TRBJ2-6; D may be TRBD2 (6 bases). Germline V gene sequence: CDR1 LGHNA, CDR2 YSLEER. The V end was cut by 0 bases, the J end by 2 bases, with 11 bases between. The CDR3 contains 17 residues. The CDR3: CASSQEWRVAGANVLTF. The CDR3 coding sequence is TGCGCCAGCAGCCAAGAATGGAGGGTCGCTGGGGCCAACGTCCTGACTTTC.

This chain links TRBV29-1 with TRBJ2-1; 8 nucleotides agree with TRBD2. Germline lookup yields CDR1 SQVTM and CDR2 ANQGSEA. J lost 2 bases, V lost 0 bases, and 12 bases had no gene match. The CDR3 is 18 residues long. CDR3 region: CSVEDFRPGGAAYNEQFF. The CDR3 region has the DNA TGCAGCGTTGAAGACTTTCGACCGGGGGGGGCCGCCTACAATGAGCAGTTCTTC.

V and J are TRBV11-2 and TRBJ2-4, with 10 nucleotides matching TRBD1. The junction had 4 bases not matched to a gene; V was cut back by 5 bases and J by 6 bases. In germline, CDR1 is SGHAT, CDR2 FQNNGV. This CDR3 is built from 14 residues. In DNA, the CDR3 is TGTGCCAGCAGCCCGGGACAGGGGACAAACATTCAGTACTTC. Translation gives CASSPGQGTNIQYF.

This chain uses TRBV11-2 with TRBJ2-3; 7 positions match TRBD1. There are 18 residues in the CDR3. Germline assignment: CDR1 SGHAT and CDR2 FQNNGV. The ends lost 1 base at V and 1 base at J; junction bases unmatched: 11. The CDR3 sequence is CASSLGTGQAIGTDTQYF. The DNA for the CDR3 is TGTGCCAGCAGCTTAGGGACAGGACAGGCGATTGGCACAGATACGCAGTATTTT.

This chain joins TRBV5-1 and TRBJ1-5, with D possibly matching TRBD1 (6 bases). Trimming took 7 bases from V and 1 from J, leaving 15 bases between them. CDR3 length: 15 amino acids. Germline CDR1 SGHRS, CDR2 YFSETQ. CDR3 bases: TGCGCCAGCTCGGAAGGGGGGGGAAGCAATCAGCCCCAGCATTTT. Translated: CASSEGGGSNQPQHF.

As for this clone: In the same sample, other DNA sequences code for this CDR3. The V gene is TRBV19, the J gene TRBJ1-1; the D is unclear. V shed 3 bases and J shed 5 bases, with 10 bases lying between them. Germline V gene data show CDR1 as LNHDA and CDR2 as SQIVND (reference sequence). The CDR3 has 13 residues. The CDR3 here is CASSIDRGTEAFF. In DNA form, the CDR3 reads TGTGCCAGTAGTATCGACCGAGGGACTGAAGCTTTCTTT.

The CDR3: CASRNLAGLFNEQFF. The DNA for the CDR3 is TGTGCCAGTAGGAACCTAGCGGGACTTTTCAATGAGCAGTTCTTC. The chain employs TRBV19 and TRBJ2-1; 9 bases map to TRBD2. The germline V gene encodes CDR1 LNHDA and CDR2 SQIVND (reference sequence). The CDR3 runs to 15 residues. J gave up 6 bases and V 6 bases, and 9 bases lay outside the gene matches.

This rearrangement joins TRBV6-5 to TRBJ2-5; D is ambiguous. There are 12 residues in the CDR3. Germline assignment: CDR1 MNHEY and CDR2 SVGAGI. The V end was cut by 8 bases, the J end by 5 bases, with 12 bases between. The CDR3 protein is CASRTGVETQYF. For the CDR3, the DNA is TGTGCCAGCCGCACCGGTGTGGAGACCCAGTACTTC.

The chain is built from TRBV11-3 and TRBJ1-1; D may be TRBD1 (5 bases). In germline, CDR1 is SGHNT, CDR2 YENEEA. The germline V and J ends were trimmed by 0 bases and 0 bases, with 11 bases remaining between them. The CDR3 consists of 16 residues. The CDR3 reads CASSLDQGGMNTEAFF. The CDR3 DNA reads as TGTGCCAGCAGCTTAGATCAGGGAGGGATGAACACTGAAGCTTTCTTT.

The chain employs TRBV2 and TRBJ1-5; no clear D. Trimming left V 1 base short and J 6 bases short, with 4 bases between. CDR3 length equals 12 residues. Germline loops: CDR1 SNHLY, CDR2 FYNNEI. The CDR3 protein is CASSEGVQPQHF. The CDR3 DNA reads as TGTGCCAGCAGTGAAGGAGTTCAGCCCCAGCATTTT. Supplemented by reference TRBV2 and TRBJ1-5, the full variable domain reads EPEVTQTPSHQVTQMGQEVILRCVPISNHLYFYWYRQILGQKVEFLVSFYNNEISEKSEIFDDQFSVERPDGSNFTLKIRSTKLEDSAMYFCASSEGVQPQHFGDGTRLSIL.

CDR3 in amino acids: CASSSLTGGGIYGYTF. For the CDR3, the DNA is TGTGCCAGCAGTTCTTTAACAGGGGGCGGTATCTATGGCTACACCTTC. The V and J genes are TRBV6-5 and TRBJ1-2; 9 bases are shared with TRBD1. The CDR3 length is 16 residues. Germline values: CDR1 MNHEY, CDR2 SVGAGI. Unmatched junction bases numbered 10, after V lost 4 bases and J lost 4 bases.

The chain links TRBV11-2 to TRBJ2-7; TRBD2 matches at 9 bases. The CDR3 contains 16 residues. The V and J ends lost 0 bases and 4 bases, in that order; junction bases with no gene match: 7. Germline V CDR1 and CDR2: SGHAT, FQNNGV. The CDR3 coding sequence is TGTGCCAGCAGCTTAGAATCCGCGCGGGAGGGGTACGAGCAGTACTTC. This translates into CASSLESAREGYEQYF.

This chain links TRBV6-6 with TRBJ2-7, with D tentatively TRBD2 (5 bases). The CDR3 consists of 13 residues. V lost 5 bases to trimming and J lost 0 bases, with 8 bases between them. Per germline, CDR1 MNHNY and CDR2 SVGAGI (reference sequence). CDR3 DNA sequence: TGTGCCAGCAGTCGCCGGGACTCCTACGAGCAGTACTTC. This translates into CASSRRDSYEQYF.

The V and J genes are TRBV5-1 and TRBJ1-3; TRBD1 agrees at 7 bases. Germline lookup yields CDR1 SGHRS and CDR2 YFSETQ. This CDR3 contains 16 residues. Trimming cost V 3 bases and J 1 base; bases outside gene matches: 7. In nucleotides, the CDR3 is TGCGCCAGCAGCTGGGGAGACAGGGCATCTGGAAACACCATATATTTT. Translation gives CASSWGDRASGNTIYF.

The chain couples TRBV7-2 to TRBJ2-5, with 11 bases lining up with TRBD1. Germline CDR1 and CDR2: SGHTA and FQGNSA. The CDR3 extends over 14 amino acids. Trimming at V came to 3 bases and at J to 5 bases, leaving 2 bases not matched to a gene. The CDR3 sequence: CASSLDRGRETQYF. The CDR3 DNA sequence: TGTGCCAGCAGCTTGGACAGGGGGCGGGAGACCCAGTACTTC.

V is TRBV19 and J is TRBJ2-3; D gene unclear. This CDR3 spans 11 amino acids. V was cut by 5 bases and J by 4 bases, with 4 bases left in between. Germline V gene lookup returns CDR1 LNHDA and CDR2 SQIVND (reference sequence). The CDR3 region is CASSESDTQYF. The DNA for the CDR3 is TGTGCCAGTAGTGAGTCAGATACGCAGTATTTT.

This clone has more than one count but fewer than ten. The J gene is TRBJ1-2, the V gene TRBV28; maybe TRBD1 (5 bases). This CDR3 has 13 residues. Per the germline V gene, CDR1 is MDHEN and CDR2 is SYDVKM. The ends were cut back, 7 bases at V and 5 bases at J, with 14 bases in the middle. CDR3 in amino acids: CASTEGGAYGYTF. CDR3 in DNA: TGTGCCAGCACTGAGGGAGGGGCTTATGGCTACACCTTC.

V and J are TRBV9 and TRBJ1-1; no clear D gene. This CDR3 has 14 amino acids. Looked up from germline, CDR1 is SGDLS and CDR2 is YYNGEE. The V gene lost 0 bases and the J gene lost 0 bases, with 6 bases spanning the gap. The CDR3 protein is CASSVAGMNTEAFF. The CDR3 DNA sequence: TGTGCCAGCAGCGTAGCGGGAATGAACACTGAAGCTTTCTTT. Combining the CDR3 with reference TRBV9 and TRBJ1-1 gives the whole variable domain DSGVTQTPKHLITATGQRVTLRCSPRSGDLSVYWYQQSLDQGLQFLIQYYNGEERAKGNILERFSAQQFPDLHSELNLSSLELGDSALYFCASSVAGMNTEAFFGQGTRLTVV.

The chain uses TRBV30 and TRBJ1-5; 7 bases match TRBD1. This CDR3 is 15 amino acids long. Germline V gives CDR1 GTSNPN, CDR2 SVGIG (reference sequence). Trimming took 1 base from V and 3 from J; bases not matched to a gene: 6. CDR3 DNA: TGTGCCTGGAGTGGAGGACAGGCGTTCAATCAGCCCCAGCATTTT. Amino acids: CAWSGGQAFNQPQHF.

CDR3 DNA: TGTGCCAGCTCACCGGAGGGTAGGGGATCTTACGAGCAGTACTTC. It codes for CASSPEGRGSYEQYF. The chain combines TRBV18 with TRBJ2-7, with D tentatively TRBD2 (6 bases). Per the germline V gene, CDR1 is KGHSH and CDR2 is LQKENI. V lost 3 bases to trimming and J lost 4 bases, with 16 bases between them. CDR3 size: 15 residues. Looking up the rest from reference TRBV18 and TRBJ2-7 gives the full variable domain: NAGVMQNPRHLVRRRGQEARLRCSPMKGHSHVYWYRQLPEEGLKFMVYLQKENIIDESGMPKERFSAEFPKEGPSILRIQQVVRGDSAAYFCASSPEGRGSYEQYFGPGTRLTVT.